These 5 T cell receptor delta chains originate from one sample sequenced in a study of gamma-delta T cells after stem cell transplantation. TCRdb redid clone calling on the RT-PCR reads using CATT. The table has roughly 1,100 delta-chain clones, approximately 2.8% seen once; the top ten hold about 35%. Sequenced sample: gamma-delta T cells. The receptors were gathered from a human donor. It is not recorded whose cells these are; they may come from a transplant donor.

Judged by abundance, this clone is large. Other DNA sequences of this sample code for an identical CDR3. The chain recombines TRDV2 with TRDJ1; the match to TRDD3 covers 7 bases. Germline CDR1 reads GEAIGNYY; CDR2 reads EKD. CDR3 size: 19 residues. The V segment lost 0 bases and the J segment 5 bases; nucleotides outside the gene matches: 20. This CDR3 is CACDTVGNRLRIRDDKLIF. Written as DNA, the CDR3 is TGTGCCTGTGACACCGTCGGGAACCGGCTGCGGATACGCGATGATAAACTCATCTTT.

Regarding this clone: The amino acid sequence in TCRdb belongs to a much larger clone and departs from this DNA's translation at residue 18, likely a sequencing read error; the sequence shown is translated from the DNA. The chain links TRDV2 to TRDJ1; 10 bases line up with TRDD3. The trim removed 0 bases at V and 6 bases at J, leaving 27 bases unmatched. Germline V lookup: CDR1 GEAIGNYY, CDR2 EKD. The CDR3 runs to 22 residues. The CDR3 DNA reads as TGTGCCTGTGACACCGTTAAAATTCCTCACAACCAACAAACTGGGGGATTCAATAAACTCATCTTT. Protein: CACDTVKIPHNQQTGGFNKLIF.

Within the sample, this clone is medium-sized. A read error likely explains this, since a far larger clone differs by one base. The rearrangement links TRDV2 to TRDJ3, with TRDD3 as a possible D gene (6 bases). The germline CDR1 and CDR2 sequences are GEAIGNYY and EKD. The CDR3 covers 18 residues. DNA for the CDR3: TGTGCCCGTGACACCGCTGGGGCAAGCTCCTGGGACACCCGACAGATGTTTTTC. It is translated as CARDTAGASSWDTRQMFF.

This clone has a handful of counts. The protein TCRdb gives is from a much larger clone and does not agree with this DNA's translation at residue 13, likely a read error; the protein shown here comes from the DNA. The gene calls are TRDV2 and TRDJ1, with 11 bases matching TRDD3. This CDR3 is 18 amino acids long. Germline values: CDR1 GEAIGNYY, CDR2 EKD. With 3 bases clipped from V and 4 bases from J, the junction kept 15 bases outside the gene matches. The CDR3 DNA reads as TGTGCCTGTGACGAACTACTGGGGGATAGACCGTACAACGATAAACTCATCTTT. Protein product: CACDELLGDRPYNDKLIF.

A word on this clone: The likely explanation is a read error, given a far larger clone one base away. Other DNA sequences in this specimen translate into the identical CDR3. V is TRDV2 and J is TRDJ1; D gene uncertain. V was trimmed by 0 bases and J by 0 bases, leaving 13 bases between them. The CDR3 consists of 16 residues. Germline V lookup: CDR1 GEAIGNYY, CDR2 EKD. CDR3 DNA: TGTGCCTGTGACACCCTTGGAGGACAGTACACCGATAAACTCATCTTT. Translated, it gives CACDTLGGQYTDKLIF.